This T cell receptor beta chain originates from a study of blood T cell repertoires in COVID-19. Study information: Samples came from the United States, Italy and Spain, spanning acute and convalescent COVID-19.

This CDR3 spans 14 amino acids. V was pared by 3 bases and J by 2 bases, with 5 bases of the junction left unmatched. Germline loops: CDR1 DFQATT, CDR2 SNEGSKA (reference sequence). Sequencing used immunoSEQ multiplex PCR; TCRdb keeps in-frame clones, though not all of them. The sample lists under 150,000 clones, 86% seen once, with around 2.3% in the top ten. Those who participated ranged in age from 18 to 89 years and resided in around 22 US areas. Sequenced sample: PBMCs or T cells enriched from blood (not recorded which). The receptor was derived from a woman aged 50 to 60 who had recovered from COVID-19. This rearrangement joins TRBV20-1 to TRBJ2-3; 7 nucleotides agree with TRBD2. CDR3 coding DNA: TGCAGTGCTAGTAGGACTAGGCTCACAGATACGCAGTATTTT. It translates to CSASRTRLTDTQYF.